Below are 10 T cell receptor beta chains sequenced from a single sample in a study of vaccination effects on CD4 cells after COVID-19. Clones were sequenced by immunoSEQ multiplex PCR, and TCRdb holds only the in-frame ones, with some missing. The sample records approximately 47,000 clones, about 80% being singletons. Subsequent to a culture period of 10 to 11 days, CD4+ T cells were isolated. Their cognate antigens are unknown. Sequences were derived from CD4+ T cells from PBMCs cultured without peptide, sampled before COVID-19 vaccination. The source of these receptors is a human donor who had a prior SARS-CoV-2 infection.

The CDR3 DNA is TGTGCCAGCAGCTCTACTGCCAACTTCGAGCAGTACTTC. Its translation: CASSSTANFEQYF. The J gene is TRBJ2-7, the V gene TRBV7-3, with no clear D. The V gene's germline CDR1 is SGHTA and CDR2 FQGTGA. This CDR3 has 13 amino acids. Trimming took off 4 bases at V and 6 bases at J, with 13 bases between the two ends.

This clone occurred once. The chain carries TRBV28 and TRBJ2-7; D gene uncertain. In germline, CDR1 is MDHEN, CDR2 SYDVKM. Trimming left V 3 bases short and J 3 bases short, with 9 bases between. The CDR3 consists of 13 residues. For the CDR3, the DNA is TGTGCCAGCAGTTTTCAGGCTCACTACGAGCAGTACTTC. Translation: CASSFQAHYEQYF.

This chain uses TRBV6-6 with TRBJ2-7, with a possible D match to TRBD1 (5 bases). CDR1 MNHNY and CDR2 SVGAGI come from the germline V gene (reference sequence). The germline V and J ends were trimmed by 6 bases and 5 bases, with 14 bases remaining between them. The CDR3 length is 13 residues. This CDR3 is CASRVTVSDEQYF. The CDR3 DNA reads TGTGCCAGCAGGGTGACAGTTTCGGACGAGCAGTACTTC.

V and J are TRBV7-2 and TRBJ2-7, with D possibly being TRBD1 or TRBD2 (5 bases each). The V and J ends lost 2 bases and 2 bases respectively, with 13 bases between them. Germline assignment: CDR1 SGHTA and CDR2 FQGNSA. The CDR3 is 15 amino acids. CDR3 sequence (DNA): TGTGCCAGCAGCTTATTTCGGGACGCAGCCTACGAGCAGTACTTC. Translating gives CASSLFRDAAYEQYF.

The J gene is TRBJ2-3, the V gene TRBV7-6; D not certain. Between the trimmed V and J ends, which lost 2 bases and 4 bases, there was a span of 16 bases. Germline CDR1 is SGHVS and CDR2 is FNYEAQ. The CDR3 totals 16 residues. The CDR3 nucleotides are TGTGCCAGCAGCTTACTTGGGCCGCCTGCGGCAGATACGCAGTATTTT. Translating it yields CASSLLGPPAADTQYF.

The chain joins TRBV4-3 to TRBJ2-2; 10 bases align to TRBD1. CDR1 is LGHNA, CDR2 YSLEER, per germline. V lost 0 bases to trimming and J lost 5 bases; unmatched junction nucleotides: 6. The CDR3 has 17 residues. CDR3 residues: CASSQEPLGQGTGELFF. CDR3 nucleotide sequence: TGCGCCAGCAGCCAAGAGCCTTTGGGACAGGGGACCGGGGAGCTGTTTTTT.

This clone was picked up a small number of times. The chain uses TRBV7-9 and TRBJ2-7, with 7 bases aligning to TRBD1. The ends lost 5 bases at V and 0 bases at J; junction bases unmatched: 4. The V gene's germline CDR1 is SEHNR and CDR2 FQNEAQ (reference sequence). The CDR3 spans 14 residues. The CDR3 here is CASSLGQSSYEQYF. CDR3 sequence (DNA): TGTGCCAGCAGCCTGGGACAGAGCTCCTACGAGCAGTACTTC.

The chain recombines TRBV7-3 with TRBJ2-5, with a tentative D call TRBD2 (7 bases). The CDR3 loop spans 13 amino acids. Trimming pared 5 bases from V and 2 bases from J, leaving 9 bases between. In germline, CDR1 is SGHTA, CDR2 FQGTGA. CDR3 residues: CASSRGAQETQYF. CDR3 DNA sequence: TGTGCCAGCAGCCGGGGGGCACAAGAGACCCAGTACTTC.

The chain couples TRBV5-1 to TRBJ2-7, with TRBD2 identical over 14 bases. Germline V CDR1 and CDR2: SGHRS, YFSETQ. This CDR3 spans 15 amino acids. With 4 bases clipped from V and 4 bases from J, the junction kept 4 bases outside the gene matches. The CDR3 reads CASSRTSGRLYEQYF. Written as DNA, the CDR3 is TGCGCCAGCAGCCGGACTAGCGGGAGGTTGTACGAGCAGTACTTC.

This rearrangement joins TRBV7-9 to TRBJ2-5; the D gene is possibly TRBD2 (7 bases). V was shortened by 1 base and J by 1 base, with 13 bases between the two germline ends. Germline V gene data show CDR1 as SEHNR and CDR2 as FQNEAQ (reference sequence). The CDR3 consists of 16 residues. CDR3 residues: CASSLGGGGRQETQYF. The CDR3 DNA sequence: TGTGCCAGCAGCTTAGGGGGCGGGGGCCGCCAAGAGACCCAGTACTTC.